This T cell receptor beta chain was profiled in a study of T cell responses to AZD1222 COVID-19 vaccine. Overall study context: Both about-4-week and about-12-week second-dose recipients were combined. Overall study findings and caveats: Samples come after the peak T cell response, not at day 14. Donors were largely white British and mainly female; clonal diversity was possibly underestimated. After two AZD1222 doses, spike-specific TCR breadth and depth rose versus day 0.

Trimming stripped 4 bases from V and 7 bases from J, with 27 bases between. CDR1 is SGHKS, CDR2 YYEKEE, per germline (reference sequence). The CDR3 covers 18 residues. Points on this clone: The antigen is undetermined.

Measured with immunoSEQ multiplex PCR; TCRdb has only the in-frame clones, and not every one. The data show 120,000 to 150,000 clones, around nine tenths seen once. The source was peripheral blood, collected on day 0 of AZD1222 vaccination. The sequence was obtained from an adult in good health. V is TRBV5-5 and J is TRBJ1-5, with a tentative D call TRBD1 (6 bases). The CDR3 loop reads CASSRTMDRGATRQPQHF. The CDR3 DNA sequence: TGTGCCAGCAGCCGTACAATGGATCGGGGGGCAACGAGGCAGCCCCAGCATTTT.